This T cell receptor beta chain was captured in a study of follicular helper T cells after annual influenza vaccination. Overall study context: Across the 2013-2014, 2014-2015 and 2015-2016 vaccination seasons, some subjects were resampled.

Study-level findings and limits: Day 7 ICOS+CD38+ clones were most often found later in ICOS-CD38- cTfh cells. ICOS+CD38+ cTfh clonality change tracked circulating plasmablast frequency change.

On this clone itself: Its specificity is unknown.

Profiled with immunoSEQ multiplex PCR; TCRdb holds only in-frame clones, not every one. This sample has fewer than 30,000 clones, with roughly 80% found just once. The time point is: 2014-2015 season, pre-vaccination. No donor had influenza vaccine in the prior 6 months; all lived in the community. V dropped 4 bases and J dropped 1 base, with 16 bases sitting between them. This CDR3 region has 16 residues. CDR1 is LGHNA, CDR2 YNFKEQ, per germline. This rearrangement joins TRBV4-2 to TRBJ2-5; a weak D match, TRBD2 (6 bases). Sequencing used CXCR5+ CD38- circulating T follicular helper cells from blood, obtained on the day of influenza vaccination. As to subset: circulating Tfh, non-naive CD4+CXCR5+PD-1+ (ICOS+CD38+ or ICOS-CD38-). This receptor was taken from an adult who received the influenza vaccine. CDR3: CASSLWTTGFQETQYF. CDR3 nucleotides: TGTGCCAGCAGCCTCTGGACTACCGGGTTCCAAGAGACCCAGTACTTC.